Detailed here is one T cell receptor (beta chain). These data belong to a study of blood T cell repertoires in COVID-19. Study in general: The origin of the acute and convalescent COVID-19 samples was the United States, Italy and Spain.

Authors' processing steps: Scientists estimated how many nucleated cells there were by amplifying reference gene primers. Only in-frame clones appear in the TCRdb table, and some are missing; sequencing was by immunoSEQ multiplex PCR. For V, J and clone size, that table is used; D and trimming come from the DNA. Here the sample spans some 290,000 clones, 75% to 90% being singletons. The CDR3 has 15 amino acids. The V segment lost 3 bases and the J segment 1 base; nucleotides outside the gene matches: 5. The germline V gene has CDR1 MDHEN and CDR2 SYDVKM. Specimen: peripheral blood. The chain employs TRBV28 and TRBJ2-5; 7 nucleotides line up with TRBD1. The receptor comes from a man in his 60s who had recovered from COVID-19. Here the CDR3 reads CASSFLGQSQETQYF. The CDR3 DNA sequence: TGTGCCAGCAGTTTCCTGGGACAGAGCCAAGAGACCCAGTACTTC.